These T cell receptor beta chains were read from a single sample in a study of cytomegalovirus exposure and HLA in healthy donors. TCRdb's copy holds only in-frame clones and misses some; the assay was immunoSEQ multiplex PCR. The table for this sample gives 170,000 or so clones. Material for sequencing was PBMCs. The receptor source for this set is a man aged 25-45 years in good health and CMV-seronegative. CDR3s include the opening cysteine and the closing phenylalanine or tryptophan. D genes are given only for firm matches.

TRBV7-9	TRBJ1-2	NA	TGTGCCAGCAGCCCAGGGCTTTCCTATGGCTACACCTTC	CASSPGLSYGYTF
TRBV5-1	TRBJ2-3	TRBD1	TGCGCCAGCAGCCAGACATCGGACAGGGGCGATACGCAGTATTTT	CASSQTSDRGDTQYF
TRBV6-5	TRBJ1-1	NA	TGTGCCAGCAGTTACTACAAGAACACTGAAGCTTTCTTT	CASSYYKNTEAFF
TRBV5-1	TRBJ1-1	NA	TGCGCCAGCAGCCGGACAGACAGTGAAGCTTTCTTT	CASSRTDSEAFF
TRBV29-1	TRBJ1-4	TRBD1	TGCAGCGTAGAACAGGGGGCGACGGAAAAACTGTTTTTT	CSVEQGATEKLFF
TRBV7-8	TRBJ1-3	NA	TGTGCCAGCAGCTTAGTTAGATCCACTGGAAACACCATATATTTT	CASSLVRSTGNTIYF
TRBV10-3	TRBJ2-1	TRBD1	TGTGCCTCGGGACAGTCCTACAATGAGCAGTTCTTC	CASGQSYNEQFF
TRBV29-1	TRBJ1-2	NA	TGCAGCGTTGCACGTATTAGGAGGGACGACTATGGTTACACCTTC	CSVARIRRDDYGYTF
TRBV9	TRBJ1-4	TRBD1	TGTGCCAGCAGCGGAGGACAGGGTTGGGAAAAACTGTTTTTT	CASSGGQGWEKLFF
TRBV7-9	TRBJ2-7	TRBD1	TGTGCCAGCAGCTCGCCGGGACAGGGCTACGAGCAGTACTTC	CASSSPGQGYEQYF
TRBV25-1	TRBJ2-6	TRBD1	TGTGCCAGCAGTGGGGACAGGGCCGAGTTCTCTGGGGCCAACGTCCTGACTTTC	CASSGDRAEFSGANVLTF
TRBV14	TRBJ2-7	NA	TGTGCCAGCAGCCAAGTGGCCAGCTACGAGCAGTACTTC	CASSQVASYEQYF
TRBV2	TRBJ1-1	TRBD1	TGTGCCAGCACCTCGGACAGGCGACACACTGAAGCTTTCTTT	CASTSDRRHTEAFF
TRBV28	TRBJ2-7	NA	TGTGCCAGCAGCCCGGACAGTTACGAGCAGTACTTC	CASSPDSYEQYF
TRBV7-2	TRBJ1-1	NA	TGTGCCAGCAGCTTAGCGGGGGCACCTGAAGCTTTCTTT	CASSLAGAPEAFF
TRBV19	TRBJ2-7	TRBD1	TGTGCCAGTAGTCTTTCTGGACAGGATCTCTACGAGCAGTACTTC	CASSLSGQDLYEQYF
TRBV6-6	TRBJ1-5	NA	TGTGCCAGCAGCCAAGGGGCTCTTAATCAGCCCCAGCATTTT	CASSQGALNQPQHF
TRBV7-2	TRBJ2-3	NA	TGTGCCAGCAGCTTAGGTCTTCCCTTTGATACGCAGTATTTT	CASSLGLPFDTQYF
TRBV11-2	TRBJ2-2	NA	TGTGCCAGCATCCCCCAGGGGTCGGGCACCGGGGAGCTGTTTTTT	CASIPQGSGTGELFF
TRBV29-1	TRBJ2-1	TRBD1	TGCAGCGTCCATGACAGGGGAACCTACAATGAGCAGTTCTTC	CSVHDRGTYNEQFF
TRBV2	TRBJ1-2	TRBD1	TGTGCCAGCAGCGGACAGGGGGAGAGCTATGGCTACACCTTC	CASSGQGESYGYTF
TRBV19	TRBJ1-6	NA	TGTGCCAGTAAATTGAGTCATTCACCCCTCCACTTT	CASKLSHSPLHF
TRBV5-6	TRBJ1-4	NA	TGTGCCAGCAGCTTAGGCGGGGGTGATGAAAAACTGTTTTTT	CASSLGGGDEKLFF
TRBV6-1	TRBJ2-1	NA	TGTGCCAGCAGTGAAGTAGGGGCAGATTACAATGAGCAGTTCTTC	CASSEVGADYNEQFF
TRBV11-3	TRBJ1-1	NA	TGTGCCAGCAGCTTAGACGATTCAGGGAACACTGAAGCTTTCTTT	CASSLDDSGNTEAFF
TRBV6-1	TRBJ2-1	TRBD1	TGTGCCAGCAGGGACAGGAGCTCCTACAATGAGCAGTTCTTC	CASRDRSSYNEQFF
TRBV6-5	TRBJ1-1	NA	TGTGCCAGCAGTCATCGGACAACAAAATCACATGCTTTCTTT	CASSHRTTKSHAFF
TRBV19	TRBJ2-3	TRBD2	TGTGCCAGTAGTAGACTAGCGGGAGTACCAGATACGCAGTATTTT	CASSRLAGVPDTQYF
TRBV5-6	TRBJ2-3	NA	TGTGCCAGCAGCTTGGCCGGCACAGATACGCAGTATTTT	CASSLAGTDTQYF
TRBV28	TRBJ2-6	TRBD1	TGTGCCAGCAGTTTTGAACAGGGGGGTATCACCTCTGGGGCCAACGTCCTGACTTTC	CASSFEQGGITSGANVLTF
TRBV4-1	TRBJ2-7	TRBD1	TGCGCCAGCAGCCAAGAGCCGGGACAGGGCCCCTACGAGCAGTACTTC	CASSQEPGQGPYEQYF
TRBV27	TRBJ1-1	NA	TGTGCCAGCAGCATCAACAGGAACACTGAAGCTTTCTTT	CASSINRNTEAFF
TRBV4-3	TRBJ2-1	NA	TGCGCCAGCAGCCAAGATATCGATGAGCAGTTCTTC	CASSQDIDEQFF
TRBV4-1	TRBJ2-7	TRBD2	TGCGCCAGCAGCCAAGGGGGACTAGCGCACTCCTACGAGCAGTACTTC	CASSQGGLAHSYEQYF
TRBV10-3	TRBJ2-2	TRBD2	TGTGCCATCAGGTCGGGACTAGCGGTCAACACCGGGGAGCTGTTTTTT	CAIRSGLAVNTGELFF
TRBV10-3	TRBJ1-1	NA	TGTGCCATCAGTGAGTCGGAGGGCAGGAACACTGAAGCTTTCTTT	CAISESEGRNTEAFF
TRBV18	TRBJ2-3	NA	TGTGCCAGCTCACCACCGCTCCTACCCACAGATACGCAGTATTTT	CASSPPLLPTDTQYF
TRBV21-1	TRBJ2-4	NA	TGTGCCAGCAGCAAGCTCCCAAAACAGGCCCCCTTAGTAGCCAAAAACATTCAGTACTTC	CASSKLPKQAPLVAKNIQYF
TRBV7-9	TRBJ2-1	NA	TGTGCCAGCAGCTTAGTGACGGGAGTCGGGTACAATGAGCAGTTCTTC	CASSLVTGVGYNEQFF
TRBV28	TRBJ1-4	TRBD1	TGTGCCAGCAGCGAGGACAGGGCTGTTGAAAAACTGTTTTTT	CASSEDRAVEKLFF
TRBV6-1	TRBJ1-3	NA	TGTGCCAGCAGTGAAAGGAGCTCTGGAAACACCATATATTTT	CASSERSSGNTIYF
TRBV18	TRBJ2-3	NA	TGTGCCAGCTCACCATCTACCCCAGATACGCAGTATTTT	CASSPSTPDTQYF
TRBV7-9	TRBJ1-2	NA	TGTGCCAGCAGCTTAGGGGCTGGCTATGGCTACACCTTC	CASSLGAGYGYTF
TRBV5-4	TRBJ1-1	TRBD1	TGTGCCAGCAGCAGGGACAGGGGAAACACTGAAGCTTTCTTT	CASSRDRGNTEAFF
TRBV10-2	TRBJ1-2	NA	TGCGCCAGCCTTTCCCAAGGGAGACATGGCTACACCTTC	CASLSQGRHGYTF
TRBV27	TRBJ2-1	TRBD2	TGTGCCAGCAGTTCCGGGACTAGCTTGAGCTCCTACAATGAGCAGTTCTTC	CASSSGTSLSSYNEQFF
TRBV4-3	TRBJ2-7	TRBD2	TGCGCCAGCAGCCAAGATACGACTAGCGGGAAATACGAGCAGTACTTC	CASSQDTTSGKYEQYF
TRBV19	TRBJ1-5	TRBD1	TGTGCCAGTCGACAGGGGTTGAGAGGCAATCAGCCCCAGCATTTT	CASRQGLRGNQPQHF
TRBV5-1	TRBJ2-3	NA	TGCGCCAGCAGCTTGCAACAGAGCACAGATACGCAGTATTTT	CASSLQQSTDTQYF
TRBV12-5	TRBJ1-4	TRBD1	TGTGCTAGTGGTTTGGGCCCAAGGGACAGGGCTGTGAAAGAGGAAAAACTGTTTTTT	CASGLGPRDRAVKEEKLFF
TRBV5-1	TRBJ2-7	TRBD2	TGCGCCAGCAGCTTGGCCATGAGAGGGCTAGCGGGAGGGGACAGCTCCTACGAGCAGTACTTC	CASSLAMRGLAGGDSSYEQYF
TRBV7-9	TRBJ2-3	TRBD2	TGTGCCAGCAGCCCTCCTAGCGGTTCGCAGTATTTT	CASSPPSGSQYF
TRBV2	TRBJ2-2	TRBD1	TGTGCCAGCACCGACAGGGGAATCGGGGAGCTGTTTTTT	CASTDRGIGELFF
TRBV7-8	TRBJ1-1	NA	TGTGCCAGCAGCCGACTAGGGAGGTTGAACACTGAAGCTTTCTTT	CASSRLGRLNTEAFF
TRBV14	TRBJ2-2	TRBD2	TGTGCCAGCAGCCCCCGACTAGCGGGAGGCAAAACCGGGGAGCTGTTTTTT	CASSPRLAGGKTGELFF
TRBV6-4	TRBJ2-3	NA	TGTGCCAGCACTAAAGACGGGGGACAGACAGATACGCAGTATTTT	CASTKDGGQTDTQYF
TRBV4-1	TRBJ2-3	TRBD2	TGCGCCAGCAGCCAAGTACGAGGAGGCGGGAGGTCTCGCACAGATACGCAGTATTTT	CASSQVRGGGRSRTDTQYF